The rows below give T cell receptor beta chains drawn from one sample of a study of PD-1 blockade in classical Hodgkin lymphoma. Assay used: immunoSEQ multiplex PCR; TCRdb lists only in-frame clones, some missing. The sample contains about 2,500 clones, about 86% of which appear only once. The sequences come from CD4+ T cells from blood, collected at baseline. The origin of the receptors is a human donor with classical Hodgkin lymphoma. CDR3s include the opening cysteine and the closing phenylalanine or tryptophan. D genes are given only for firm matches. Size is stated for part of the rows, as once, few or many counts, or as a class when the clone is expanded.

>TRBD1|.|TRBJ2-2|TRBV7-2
TGTGCCAGCAGCCGAGGGGGCCCATCGAACACCGGGGAGCTGTTTTTT
CASSRGGPSNTGELFF
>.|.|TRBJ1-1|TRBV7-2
TGTGCCAGCAGCACCCGACGGGCCACTGAAGCTTTCTTT
CASSTRRATEAFF
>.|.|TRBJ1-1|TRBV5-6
TGTGCCAGCAGCTTGGTTAGGGCGAAGGCTTTCTTT
CASSLVRAKAFF
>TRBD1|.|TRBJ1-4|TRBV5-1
TGCGCCAGCAGCCGGACGGACACCCCTCAGGGGGGTGAAAAACTGTTTTTT
CASSRTDTPQGGEKLFF
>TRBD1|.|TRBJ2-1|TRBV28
TGTGCCAGCAGTTCTTCAGGGGGCGGTTACAATGAGCAGTTCTTC
CASSSSGGGYNEQFF
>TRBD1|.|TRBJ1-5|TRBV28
TGTGCCAGCAGCCCCAGCAGGGGGAGTAGCAATCAGCCCCAGCATTTT
CASSPSRGSSNQPQHF
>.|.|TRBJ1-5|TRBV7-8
TGTGCCAGCAGTCCGGGGGGATACAATCAGCCCCAGCATTTT
CASSPGGYNQPQHF
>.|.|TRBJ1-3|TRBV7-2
TGTGCCAGCAGCTTACTGCCTCAGGGAAACACCATATATTTT
CASSLLPQGNTIYF
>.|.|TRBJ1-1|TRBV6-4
TGTGCCAGCAGTGCAACAGGGAACACTGAAGCTTTCTTT
CASSATGNTEAFF
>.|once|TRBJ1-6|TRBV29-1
TGCAGAGATTGGGGGCGGCGCTATAATTCACCCCTCCACTTT
CRDWGRRYNSPLHF
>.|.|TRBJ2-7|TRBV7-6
TGTGCCAGCAGCCTTGACTCGGTAGCCTACGAGCAGTACTTC
CASSLDSVAYEQYF
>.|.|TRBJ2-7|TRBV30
TGTGCCTGGAGTAAAATGGTGTACCACGAGCAGTACTTC
CAWSKMVYHEQYF
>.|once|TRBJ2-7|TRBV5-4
TGTGCCAGCAGCTTGCTTTCGGGTACCTACGAGCAGTACTTC
CASSLLSGTYEQYF
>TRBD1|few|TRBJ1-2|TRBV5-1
TGCGCCAGCAGCCCGAGGGGGCAGTATGGCTACACCTTC
CASSPRGQYGYTF
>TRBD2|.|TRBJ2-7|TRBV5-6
TGTGCCAGCAGCCGTACCTTAGCGGGAGGCCCTTTCGAGCAGTACTTC
CASSRTLAGGPFEQYF
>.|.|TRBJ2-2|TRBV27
TGTGCCAGCTGCCGGACGAGGAGGACCGGGGAGCTGTTTTTT
CASCRTRRTGELFF
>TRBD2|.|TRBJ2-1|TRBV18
TGTGCCAGCTCACCCCAACCCTTCGGACTAGCGGGGCTGGATGAGCAGTTCTTC
CASSPQPFGLAGLDEQFF
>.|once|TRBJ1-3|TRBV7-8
TGTGCCAGCAGCCCCGGGACACCTGGAAACACCATATATTTT
CASSPGTPGNTIYF
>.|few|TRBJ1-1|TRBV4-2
TGTGCCAGCAGCCCCTCCGCGGGGTCGGAAGCTTTCTTT
CASSPSAGSEAFF
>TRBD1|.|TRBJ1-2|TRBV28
TGTGCCAGCAGTTTGGAGGGGGCTGGCTATGGCTACACCTTC
CASSLEGAGYGYTF
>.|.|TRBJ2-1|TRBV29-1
TGCAGCGTTGATACATCTACATCTAAGTTCTTC
CSVDTSTSKFF
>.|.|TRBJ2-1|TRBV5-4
TGTGCCAGCAGCTTTGGGGAGTTGATAAATGAGCAGTTCTTC
CASSFGELINEQFF
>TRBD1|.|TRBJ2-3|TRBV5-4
TGTGCCAGCAGCTTGGCTCCGACAGGGGGCACAGATACGCAGTATTTT
CASSLAPTGGTDTQYF
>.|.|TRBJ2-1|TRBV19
TGTGCCAGCCCCAAGGGGGGCCCAAGGAATGAGCAGTTCTTC
CASPKGGPRNEQFF
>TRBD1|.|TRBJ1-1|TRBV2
TGTGCCAGCAGTGAAAAGGACAGGGGATGGACTGAAGCTTTCTTT
CASSEKDRGWTEAFF
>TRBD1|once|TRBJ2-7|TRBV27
TGTGCCAGCAGTTTCCGGGACAGGGGGCGCTCGGGCGAGCAGTACTTC
CASSFRDRGRSGEQYF
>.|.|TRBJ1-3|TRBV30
TGTGCCTGGAGTGACTCCACTTTAGCAGGGACTAGGAACACCATATATTTT
CAWSDSTLAGTRNTIYF
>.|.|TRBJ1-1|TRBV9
TGTGCCAGCAGCGTAGGGGTCGAGGACACTGAAGCTTTCTTT
CASSVGVEDTEAFF
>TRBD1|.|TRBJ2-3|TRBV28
TGTGCCACCTGGACAGGTAGCACAGATACGCAGTATTTT
CATWTGSTDTQYF
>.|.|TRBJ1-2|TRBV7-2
TGTGCCAGCAACAGGGTCAACTATGGCTACACCTTC
CASNRVNYGYTF
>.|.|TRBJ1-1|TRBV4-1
TGCGCCAGCAGCCAAGATGGCGGGGATCGAGCTTTCTTT
CASSQDGGDRAFF
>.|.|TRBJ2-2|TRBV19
TGTGCCAGTAGTATTTATCGTGGGGTGGGAACCGGGGAGCTGTTTTTT
CASSIYRGVGTGELFF
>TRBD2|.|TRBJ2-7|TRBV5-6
TGTGCCAGCAGCTTTCGCGGGGGGCCTTCCTACGAGCAGTACTTC
CASSFRGGPSYEQYF
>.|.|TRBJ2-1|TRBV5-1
TGCGCCAGCAGCTCTGGACTATCCTACAATGAGCAGTTCTTC
CASSSGLSYNEQFF
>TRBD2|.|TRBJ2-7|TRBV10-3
TGTGCCACCCTCCCGGGACTAGCGGTGTACGAGCAGTACTTC
CATLPGLAVYEQYF
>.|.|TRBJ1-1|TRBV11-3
TGTGCCAGCAGCTTAGCCGGGATATGGAACACTGAAGCTTTCTTT
CASSLAGIWNTEAFF
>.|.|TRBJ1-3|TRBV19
TGTGCCACCTCCCTAGGGTCGAGCTCTGGAAACACCATATATTTT
CATSLGSSSGNTIYF
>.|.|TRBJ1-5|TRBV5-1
TGCGCCAGCAGTACCGACAGAGATCAGCCCCAGCATTTT
CASSTDRDQPQHF
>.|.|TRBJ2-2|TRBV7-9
TGTGCCAGCAGACCTCCTTTAAGGGGACTTAAGCGCACCGGGGAGCTGTTTTTT
CASRPPLRGLKRTGELFF
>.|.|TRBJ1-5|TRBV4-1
TGCGCCAGCAGCCTCAACGGGGATTCAAATCAGCCCCAGCATTTT
CASSLNGDSNQPQHF
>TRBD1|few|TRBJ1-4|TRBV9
TGTGCCAGCAGCGTAGGACAGGGTTACGCAACTAATGAAAAACTGTTTTTT
CASSVGQGYATNEKLFF
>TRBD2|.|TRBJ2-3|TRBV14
TGTGCCAGCAGCCGTAGCGGGAGGACAGCCACAGATACGCAGTATTTT
CASSRSGRTATDTQYF
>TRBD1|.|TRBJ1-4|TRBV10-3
TGTGCCATCAGTACGGGACAGAGCGCAACTAATGAAAAACTGTTTTTT
CAISTGQSATNEKLFF
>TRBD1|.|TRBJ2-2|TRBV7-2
TGTGCCAGCAGCTTCTACAGGGGAAGCGGGGAGCTGTTTTTT
CASSFYRGSGELFF
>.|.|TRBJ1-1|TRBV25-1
TGTGCCAGCACGCAGGGGCAGGGGAACACTGAAGCTTTCTTT
CASTQGQGNTEAFF
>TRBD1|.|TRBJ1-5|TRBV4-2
TGTGCCAGCAGCCGGGACAGAAGCAGTCAGCCCCAGCATTTT
CASSRDRSSQPQHF
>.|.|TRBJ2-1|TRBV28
TGTGCCAGCAGTTTAAGAGGTAGCGGTCACAATGAGCAGTTCTTC
CASSLRGSGHNEQFF
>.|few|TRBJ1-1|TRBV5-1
TGCGCCAGCAATAATCAGAACACTGAAGCTTTCTTT
CASNNQNTEAFF
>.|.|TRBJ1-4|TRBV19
TGTGCCAGTAGCGGGTTGGGGTCATCCCTTCGGGTAAAACTGTTTTTT
CASSGLGSSLRVKLFF
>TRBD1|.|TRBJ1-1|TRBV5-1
TGCGCCAGCAGCTTTCTCCGGGACAGGGGGAGGGACACTGAAGCTTTCTTT
CASSFLRDRGRDTEAFF
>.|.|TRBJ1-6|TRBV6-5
TGTGCCAGCAGTCGGAAGGGGGGCGGGTCTTCACCCCTCCACTTT
CASSRKGGGSSPLHF
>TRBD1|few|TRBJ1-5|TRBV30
TGTGCCTGGAGGACAGGGGGGGATCAGCCCCAGCATTTT
CAWRTGGDQPQHF
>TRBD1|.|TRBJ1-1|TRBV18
TGTGCCAGCTCACAACAGGGGGGAACTGAAGCTTTCTTT
CASSQQGGTEAFF
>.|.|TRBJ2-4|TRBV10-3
TGTGCCATCAGTGAACAGGGCATAGCCAAAAACATTCAGTACTTC
CAISEQGIAKNIQYF
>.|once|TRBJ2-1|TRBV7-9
TGTGCCAGCAGCTTAAGGGTTAACAATGAGCAGTTCTTC
CASSLRVNNEQFF
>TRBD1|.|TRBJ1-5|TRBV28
TGTGCCAGCAGTTATGGGGACAGCTGGTATAGCAATCAGCCCCAGCATTTT
CASSYGDSWYSNQPQHF
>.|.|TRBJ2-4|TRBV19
TGTGCCAGTAGTAACCCCAGGGGAAACATTCAGTACTTC
CASSNPRGNIQYF